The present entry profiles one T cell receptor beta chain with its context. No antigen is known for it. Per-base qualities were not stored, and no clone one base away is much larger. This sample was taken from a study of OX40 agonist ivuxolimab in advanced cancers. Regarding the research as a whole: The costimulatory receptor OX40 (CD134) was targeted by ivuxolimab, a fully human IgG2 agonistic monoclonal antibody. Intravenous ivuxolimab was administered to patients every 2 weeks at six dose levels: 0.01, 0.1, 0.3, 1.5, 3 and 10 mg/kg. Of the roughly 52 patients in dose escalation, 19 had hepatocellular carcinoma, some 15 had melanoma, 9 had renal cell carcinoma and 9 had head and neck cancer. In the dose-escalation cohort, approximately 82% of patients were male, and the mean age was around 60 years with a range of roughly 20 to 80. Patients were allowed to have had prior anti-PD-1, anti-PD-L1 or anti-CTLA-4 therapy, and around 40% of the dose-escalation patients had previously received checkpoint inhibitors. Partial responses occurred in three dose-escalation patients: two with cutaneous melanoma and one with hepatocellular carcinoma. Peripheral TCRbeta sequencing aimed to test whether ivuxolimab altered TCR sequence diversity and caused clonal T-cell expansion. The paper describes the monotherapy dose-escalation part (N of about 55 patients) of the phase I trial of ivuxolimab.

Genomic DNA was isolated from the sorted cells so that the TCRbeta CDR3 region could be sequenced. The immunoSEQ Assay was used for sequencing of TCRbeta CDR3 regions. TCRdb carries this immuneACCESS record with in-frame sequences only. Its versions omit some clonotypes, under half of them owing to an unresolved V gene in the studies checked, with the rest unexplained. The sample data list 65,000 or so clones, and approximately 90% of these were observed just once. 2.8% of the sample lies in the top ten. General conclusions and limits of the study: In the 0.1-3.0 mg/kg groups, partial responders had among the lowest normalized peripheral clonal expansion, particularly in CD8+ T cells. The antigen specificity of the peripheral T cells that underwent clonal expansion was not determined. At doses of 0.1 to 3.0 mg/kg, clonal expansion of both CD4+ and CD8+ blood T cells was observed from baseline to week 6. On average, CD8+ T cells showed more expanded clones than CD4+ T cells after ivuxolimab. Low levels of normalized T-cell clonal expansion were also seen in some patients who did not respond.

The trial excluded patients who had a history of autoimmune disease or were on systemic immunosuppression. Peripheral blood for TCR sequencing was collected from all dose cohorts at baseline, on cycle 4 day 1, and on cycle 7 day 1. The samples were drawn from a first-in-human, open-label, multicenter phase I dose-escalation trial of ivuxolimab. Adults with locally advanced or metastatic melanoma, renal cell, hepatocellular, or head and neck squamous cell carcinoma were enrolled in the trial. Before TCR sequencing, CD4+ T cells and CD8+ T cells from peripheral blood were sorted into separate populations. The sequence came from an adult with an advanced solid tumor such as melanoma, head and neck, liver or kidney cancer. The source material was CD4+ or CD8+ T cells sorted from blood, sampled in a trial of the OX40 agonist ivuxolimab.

The CDR3 protein is CSVVISLDSQFF. The DNA sequence is TGCAGCGTTGTAATCTCCCTAGATTCGCAGTTCTTC. The chain uses TRBV29-1 and TRBJ2-1; the D segment cannot be called with confidence. The V end loses 4 bases and the J end loses 12 bases, and a stretch of 16 bases separates them. The CDR3 contains 12 residues, cysteine and phenylalanine counted. CDR3 DNA is the only sequence kept; it has 36 bases, read in frame from the first base. CDR1 and CDR2 are drawn from the germline V gene: SQVTM, ANQGSEA.